Below are 24 T cell receptor beta chains sequenced from a single sample in a study of blood T cells in healthy people across ages. Next came a second PCR, run for roughly 6 to 11 cycles, which used a sample-barcoded 5' primer along with a J-beta primer mix. MiXCR, applied by TCRdb to the 5' RACE reads, yields one record per CDR3 protein. Of hundreds of thousands of distinct CDR3 sequences detected, roughly 34% appear once; the ten largest clones hold roughly 13%. The sequenced sample was blood. The receptor set was obtained from a man younger than 35 in good health.

This clonotype was seen more than once but under ten times. The genes are TRBV4-2 and TRBJ1-5, with D unresolved. Deletions cut 1 base from V and 4 bases from J, with 8 bases between. Germline V gene data show CDR1 as LGHNA and CDR2 as YNFKEQ. The CDR3 totals 14 residues. The CDR3 spells CASSQGLLNQPQHF. The CDR3 DNA reads TGTGCCAGCAGCCAAGGACTCTTGAATCAGCCCCAGCATTTT.

This clonotype was observed a handful of times. The rearrangement joins TRBV5-6 to TRBJ2-1; D might be TRBD1 or TRBD2, each matching 5 bases. The CDR3 is 12 residues long. Between the trimmed V and J ends, which lost 3 bases and 13 bases, there was a span of 14 bases. Per the germline V gene, CDR1 is SGHDT and CDR2 is YYEEEE. CDR3 coding DNA: TGTGCCAGCAGCTCAGACGGGACGGTACAGTTCTTC. Protein product: CASSSDGTVQFF.

This clonotype appeared a few times. This chain uses TRBV20-1 with TRBJ2-2; TRBD2 is a possible D gene (6 bases). The CDR3 extends over 18 amino acids. V was trimmed by 0 bases and J by 0 bases, leaving 17 bases between them. Germline V gene lookup returns CDR1 DFQATT and CDR2 SNEGSKA (reference sequence). The CDR3 nucleotides read TGCAGTGCTAGAGATTCCGGAACCGGGACTTCGAACACCGGGGAGCTGTTTTTT. It codes for CSARDSGTGTSNTGELFF.

V is TRBV6-1 and J is TRBJ2-5, with a tentative D call TRBD1 (5 bases). Trimming shortened V by 6 bases and J by 4 bases, and 27 bases separated the two germline ends. The length of the CDR3 is 18 residues. Germline loops: CDR1 MNHNS, CDR2 SASEGT. The CDR3 DNA is TGTGCCAGCAGGACACGAACTGACGGGCAGGGTGTTGGAGAGACCCAGTACTTC. Protein product: CASRTRTDGQGVGETQYF.

V and J are TRBV6-6 and TRBJ1-1; D unresolved. Germline CDR1 and CDR2: MNHNY and SVGAGI (reference sequence). V was shortened by 2 bases and J by 1 base, with 11 bases between the two germline ends. The CDR3 length is 15 residues. The CDR3 loop reads CASSYPRPKNTEAFF. The CDR3 DNA reads as TGTGCCAGCAGTTACCCCAGACCCAAGAACACTGAAGCTTTCTTT.

This clonotype was recorded a few times. V is TRBV6-2 or TRBV6-3 and J is TRBJ2-3, with TRBD2 matching over 11 bases. The germline V gene has CDR1 MNHEY and CDR2 SVGEGT. This CDR3 comprises 20 residues. V shed 8 bases, J shed 4 bases, and the junction held 23 bases outside the gene matches. The CDR3 DNA reads TGTGCCAGCGGGGCGAGACCGGGACTAGCGGACCCCTGGGGGCCAGATACGCAGTATTTT. Its translation: CASGARPGLADPWGPDTQYF.

The CDR3 nucleotides are TGCAGTGCCCAGGGGACTAGCGATAACGAGCAGTACTTC. This sequence encodes CSAQGTSDNEQYF. The chain employs TRBV20-1 and TRBJ2-7, with 10 bases matching TRBD2. The CDR3 consists of 13 residues. The ends lost 6 bases at V and 5 bases at J; junction bases unmatched: 7. Germline V CDR1 and CDR2: DFQATT, SNEGSKA (reference sequence).

J is TRBJ2-1 and V is TRBV30; 7 nucleotides line up with TRBD1. CDR3 size: 15 residues. Looked up from germline, CDR1 is GTSNPN and CDR2 is SVGIG (reference sequence). V lost 5 bases, J lost 6 bases, and 13 bases stayed unmatched. The CDR3 sequence is CAWGRGLAGGNEQFF. Written as DNA, the CDR3 is TGTGCCTGGGGCCGGGGTCTAGCAGGGGGCAATGAGCAGTTCTTC.

The chain combines TRBV20-1 with TRBJ2-1; 15 bases agree with TRBD2. Unmatched junction bases numbered 7, after V lost 0 bases and J lost 1 base. This CDR3 region has 19 residues. The germline CDR1 and CDR2 sequences are DFQATT and SNEGSKA (reference sequence). As DNA, the CDR3 is TGCAGTGCTAGAGATCTAACGGGGACTAGCGGGGGGTCCTACAATGAGCAGTTCTTC. This encodes CSARDLTGTSGGSYNEQFF.

DNA for the CDR3: TGTGCCAGCAGTTTCCTAAGTGCAACTAATGAAAAACTGTTTTTT. Translation: CASSFLSATNEKLFF. V and J are TRBV12-3 or TRBV12-4 and TRBJ1-4; D not certain. Trimming took off 3 bases at V and 0 bases at J, with 8 bases between the two ends. This CDR3 contains 15 residues.

The gene calls are TRBV2 and TRBJ2-3; the match to TRBD2 covers 11 bases. Germline trimming cut 8 bases from V and 5 bases from J; bases unmatched to any gene: 9. This CDR3 has 15 amino acids. The germline CDR1 and CDR2 sequences are SNHLY and FYNNEI. CDR3 loop: CASGLGLAGEDTQYF. In DNA form, the CDR3 reads TGTGCCAGCGGTCTAGGACTAGCGGGTGAAGATACGCAGTATTTT.

The chain combines TRBV2 with TRBJ2-3; TRBD2 matches 11 bases. V lost 3 bases and J lost 5; bases outside the gene matches: 7. From germline, CDR1 is SNHLY and CDR2 FYNNEI. CDR3 length equals 16 residues. The CDR3, as DNA: TGTGCCAGCAGTGAGGTTCTAGCGGGGGGAGTAGATACGCAGTATTTT. It yields the protein CASSEVLAGGVDTQYF. The full variable domain, in which reference TRBV2 and TRBJ2-3 provide the parts outside the CDR3, is EPEVTQTPSHQVTQMGQEVILRCVPISNHLYFYWYRQILGQKVEFLVSFYNNEISEKSEIFDDQFSVERPDGSNFTLKIRSTKLEDSAMYFCASSEVLAGGVDTQYFGPGTRLTVL.

This clonotype was seen a handful of times. The rearrangement joins TRBV7-2 to TRBJ2-5; 8 bases are shared with TRBD2. This CDR3 spans 15 amino acids. Germline V CDR1 and CDR2: SGHTA, FQGNSA. Losses at the gene ends were 4 bases for V and 5 bases for J; bases not matched to a gene: 9. The CDR3 DNA sequence: TGTGCCAGCAGCTACTTACTAGCGGCGGGGGAGACCCAGTACTTC. Translation: CASSYLLAAGETQYF.

The chain employs TRBV4-3 and TRBJ1-4, with a weak D call TRBD1 (5 bases). The V end was cut by 0 bases, the J end by 12 bases, with 20 bases between. The germline V gene has CDR1 LGHNA and CDR2 YSLEER. The CDR3 consists of 16 residues. This chain's CDR3 is CASSQEAPPTAFELFF. CDR3 bases: TGCGCCAGCAGCCAAGAAGCCCCTCCGACAGCGTTCGAACTGTTTTTT.

As concerns this clonotype: It may be a read error: a sequence one base away is much more abundant. V is TRBV20-1 and J is TRBJ1-2; 7 nucleotides align to TRBD1. The CDR3 consists of 13 residues. CDR1 DFQATT and CDR2 SNEGSKA come from the germline V gene (reference sequence). The CDR3 here is CRASRGTWYGYTF. In nucleotides, the CDR3 is TGCAGGGCTAGCAGGGGGACGTGGTATGGCTACACCTTC.

This clonotype was detected a few times. The chain combines TRBV4-2 with TRBJ1-6; a possible D gene is TRBD1 (5 bases). V lost 0 bases to trimming and J lost 2 bases, with 11 bases between them. Germline-derived CDR1 and CDR2 are LGHNA and YNFKEQ. The length of the CDR3 is 17 residues. The chain's CDR3 is CASSQDAGQTYNSPLHF. DNA for the CDR3: TGTGCCAGCAGCCAAGATGCCGGACAAACCTATAATTCACCCCTCCACTTT.

The chain couples TRBV28 to TRBJ2-4; D is unresolved. Trimming cost V 2 bases and J 0 bases, with 5 bases left between them. CDR1 is MDHEN, CDR2 SYDVKM, per germline. The CDR3 consists of 14 residues. CDR3: CASSLLQAKNIQYF. The CDR3 coding sequence is TGTGCCAGCAGTTTACTTCAAGCCAAAAACATTCAGTACTTC.

This rearrangement joins TRBV4-1 to TRBJ2-5, with TRBD2 matching over 11 bases. The J call is in doubt because the DNA end fits TRBJ2-7 better. The CDR3 extends over 15 amino acids. The germline V gene has CDR1 MGHRA and CDR2 YSYEKL. The CDR3 here is CASSHGTSGLYEQYF. The CDR3 DNA reads as TGCGCCAGCAGCCACGGGACTAGCGGACTCTACGAGCAGTACTTC.

A few counts support this clonotype. The V gene is TRBV19, the J gene TRBJ2-7; 9 nucleotides line up with TRBD2. Germline CDR1 LNHDA, CDR2 SQIVND (reference sequence). Germline trimming cut 5 bases from V and 4 bases from J; bases unmatched to any gene: 18. CDR3 length: 18 amino acids. CDR3 DNA sequence: TGTGCCAGTAGTCGCCGACCCCTAATAGCGGGAGCCGGTTACGAGCAGTACTTC. Residues: CASSRRPLIAGAGYEQYF.

The genes are TRBV24-1 and TRBJ2-3; 9 positions match TRBD1. CDR1 and CDR2 from the germline V gene are KGHDR and SFDVKD. The ends lost 4 bases at V and 2 bases at J; junction bases unmatched: 6. CDR3 length: 16 residues. The CDR3, as DNA: TGTGCCACCAGTGACTCCCGGACAGGGGACACAGATACGCAGTATTTT. It specifies CATSDSRTGDTDTQYF.

CDR3 loop: CSARDRVEKLFF. CDR3 nucleotide sequence: TGCAGTGCTAGAGACAGGGTCGAAAAACTGTTTTTT. This chain uses TRBV20-1 with TRBJ1-4; D possibly corresponds to TRBD1 (5 bases). Per germline, CDR1 DFQATT and CDR2 SNEGSKA (reference sequence). The CDR3 is 12 amino acids. The V and J ends lost 0 bases and 8 bases respectively, with 7 bases between them.

The chain has TRBV20-1 and TRBJ2-7, with D unresolved. From germline, CDR1 is DFQATT and CDR2 SNEGSKA (reference sequence). This CDR3 has 11 residues. V lost 0 bases, J lost 12 bases, and 12 bases lay in between. The chain's CDR3 is CSARDQETRYF. The CDR3 DNA reads TGCAGTGCTAGAGATCAAGAGACCCGGTACTTC.

This clonotype was detected only a few times. The CDR3 here is CASSQEGVYTEAFF. The CDR3 DNA reads TGTGCCAGCAGCCAGGAAGGGGTATACACTGAAGCTTTCTTT. The rearrangement joins TRBV11-2 to TRBJ1-1; a possible D gene is TRBD1 (5 bases). The CDR3 contains 14 residues. Germline CDR1 SGHAT, CDR2 FQNNGV. V was pared by 5 bases and J by 3 bases, with 13 bases between.

The chain combines TRBV7-2 with TRBJ1-6; maybe TRBD1 (5 bases). The CDR3 sequence is 15 residues long. Looked up from germline, CDR1 is SGHTA and CDR2 is FQGNSA. V was trimmed by 8 bases and J by 6 bases, leaving 17 bases between them. The CDR3 spells CASSLWAGSNSPLHF. Here the CDR3 DNA reads TGTGCCAGCTCATTATGGGCAGGGAGTAATTCACCCCTCCACTTT. The entire variable domain, with the rest obtained from reference TRBV7-2 and TRBJ1-6, is as follows: GAGVSQSPSNKVTEKGKDVELRCDPISGHTALYWYRQSLGQGLEFLIYFQGNSAPDKSGLPSDRFSAERTGGSVSTLTIQRTQQEDSAVYLCASSLWAGSNSPLHFGNGTRLTVT.